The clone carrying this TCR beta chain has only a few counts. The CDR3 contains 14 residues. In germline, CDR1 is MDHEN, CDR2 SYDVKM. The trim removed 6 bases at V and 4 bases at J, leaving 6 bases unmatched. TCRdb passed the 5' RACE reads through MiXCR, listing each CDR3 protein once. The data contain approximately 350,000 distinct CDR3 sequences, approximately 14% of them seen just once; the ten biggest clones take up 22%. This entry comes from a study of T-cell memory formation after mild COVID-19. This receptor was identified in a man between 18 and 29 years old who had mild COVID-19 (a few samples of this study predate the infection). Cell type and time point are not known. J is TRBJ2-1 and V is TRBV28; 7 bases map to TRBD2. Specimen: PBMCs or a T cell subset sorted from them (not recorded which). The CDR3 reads CASSPNSGYNEQFF. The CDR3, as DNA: TGTGCCAGCAGCCCTAATAGCGGGTACAATGAGCAGTTCTTC.